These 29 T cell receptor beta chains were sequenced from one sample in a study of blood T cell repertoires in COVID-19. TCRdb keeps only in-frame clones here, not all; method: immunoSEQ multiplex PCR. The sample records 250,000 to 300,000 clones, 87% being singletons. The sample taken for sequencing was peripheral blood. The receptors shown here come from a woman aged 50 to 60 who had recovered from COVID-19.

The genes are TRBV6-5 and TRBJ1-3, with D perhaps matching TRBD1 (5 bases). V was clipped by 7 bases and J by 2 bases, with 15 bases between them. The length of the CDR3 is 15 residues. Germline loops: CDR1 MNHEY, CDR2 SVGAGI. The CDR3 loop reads CASNPDSPPGNTIYF. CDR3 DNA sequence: TGTGCCAGCAACCCAGACAGCCCCCCTGGAAACACCATATATTTT.

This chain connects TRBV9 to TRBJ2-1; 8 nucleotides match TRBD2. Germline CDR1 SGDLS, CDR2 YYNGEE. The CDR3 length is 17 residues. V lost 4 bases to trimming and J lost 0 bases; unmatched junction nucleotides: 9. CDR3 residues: CASSSYPSGSSYNEQFF. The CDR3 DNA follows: TGTGCCAGCAGCTCGTATCCAAGCGGGAGCTCCTACAATGAGCAGTTCTTC.

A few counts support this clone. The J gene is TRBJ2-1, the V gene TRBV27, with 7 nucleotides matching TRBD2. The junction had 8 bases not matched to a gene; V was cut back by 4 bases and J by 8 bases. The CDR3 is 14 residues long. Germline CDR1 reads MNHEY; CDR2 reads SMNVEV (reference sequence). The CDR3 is CASSSRWGGDEQFF. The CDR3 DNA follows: TGTGCCAGCAGTTCCCGGTGGGGGGGTGATGAGCAGTTCTTC.

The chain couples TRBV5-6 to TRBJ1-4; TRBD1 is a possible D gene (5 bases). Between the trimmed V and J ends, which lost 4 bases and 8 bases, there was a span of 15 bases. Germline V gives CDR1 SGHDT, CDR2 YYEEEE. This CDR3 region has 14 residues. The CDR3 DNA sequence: TGTGCCAGCAGCGTGGTGGGGCGGACAGAAAAACTGTTTTTT. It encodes CASSVVGRTEKLFF.

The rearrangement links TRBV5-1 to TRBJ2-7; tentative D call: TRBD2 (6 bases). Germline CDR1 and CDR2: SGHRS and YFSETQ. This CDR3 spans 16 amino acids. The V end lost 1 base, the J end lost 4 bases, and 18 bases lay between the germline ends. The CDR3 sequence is CASSLSTGGAGYEQYF. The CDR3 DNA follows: TGCGCCAGCAGCTTGTCAACCGGGGGAGCCGGTTACGAGCAGTACTTC.

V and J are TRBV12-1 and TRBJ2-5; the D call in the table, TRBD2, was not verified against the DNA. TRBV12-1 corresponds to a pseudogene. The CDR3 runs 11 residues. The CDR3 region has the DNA TGTGCCAGCAGCCTCCGGGACTACCACCACTTC. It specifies CASSLRDYHHF.

The CDR3 bases are TGTGCCAGTAGTAAGGCGGGCAGATTGAACACTGAAGCTTTCTTT. Its protein is CASSKAGRLNTEAFF. J is TRBJ1-1 and V is TRBV19; no reliable D call. The CDR3 loop spans 15 amino acids. Trimming cost V 4 bases and J 0 bases, with 12 bases left between them. Germline assignment: CDR1 LNHDA and CDR2 SQIVND (reference sequence).

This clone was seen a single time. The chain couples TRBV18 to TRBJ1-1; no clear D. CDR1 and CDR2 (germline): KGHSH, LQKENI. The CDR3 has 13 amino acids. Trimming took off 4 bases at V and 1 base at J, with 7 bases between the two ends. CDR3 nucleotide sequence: TGTGCCAGCTCACAGACACAGAACACTGAAGCTTTCTTT. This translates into CASSQTQNTEAFF. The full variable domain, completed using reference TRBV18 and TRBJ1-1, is NAGVMQNPRHLVRRRGQEARLRCSPMKGHSHVYWYRQLPEEGLKFMVYLQKENIIDESGMPKERFSAEFPKEGPSILRIQQVVRGDSAAYFCASSQTQNTEAFFGQGTRLTVV.

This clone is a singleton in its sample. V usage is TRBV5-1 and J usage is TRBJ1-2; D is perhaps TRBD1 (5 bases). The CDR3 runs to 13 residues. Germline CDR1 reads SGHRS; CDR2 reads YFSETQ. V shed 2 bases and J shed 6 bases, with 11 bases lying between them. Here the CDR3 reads CASSFPGEDGYTF. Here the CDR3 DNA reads TGCGCCAGCAGCTTTCCGGGGGAGGATGGCTACACCTTC.

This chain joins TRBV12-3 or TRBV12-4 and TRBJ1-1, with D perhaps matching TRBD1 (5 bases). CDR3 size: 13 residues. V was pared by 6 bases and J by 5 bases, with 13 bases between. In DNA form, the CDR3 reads TGTGCCAGCAGCCAACGGGGGGGGACTGAAGCTTTCTTT. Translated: CASSQRGGTEAFF.

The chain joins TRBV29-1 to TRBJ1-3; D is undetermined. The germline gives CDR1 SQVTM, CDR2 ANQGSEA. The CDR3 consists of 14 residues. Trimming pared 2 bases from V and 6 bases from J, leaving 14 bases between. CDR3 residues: CSVESYETANTIYF. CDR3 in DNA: TGCAGCGTTGAATCGTACGAAACAGCAAACACCATATATTTT. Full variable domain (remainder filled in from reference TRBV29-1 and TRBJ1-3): SAVISQKPSRDICQRGTSLTIQCQVDSQVTMMFWYRQQPGQSLTLIATANQGSEATYESGFVIDKFPISRPNLTFSTLTVSNMSPEDSSIYLCSVESYETANTIYFGEGSWLTVV.

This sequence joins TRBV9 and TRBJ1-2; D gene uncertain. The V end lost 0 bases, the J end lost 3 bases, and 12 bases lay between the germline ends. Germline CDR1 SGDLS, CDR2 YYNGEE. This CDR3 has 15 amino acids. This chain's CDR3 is CASSVAGRSDYGYTF. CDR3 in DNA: TGTGCCAGCAGCGTAGCTGGCAGGTCAGACTATGGCTACACCTTC.

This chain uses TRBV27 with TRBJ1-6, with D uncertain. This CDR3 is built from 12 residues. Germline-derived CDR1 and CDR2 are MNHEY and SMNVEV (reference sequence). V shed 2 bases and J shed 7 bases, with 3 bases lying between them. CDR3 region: CASSLLNSPLHF. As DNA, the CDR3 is TGTGCCAGCAGTTTACTAAATTCACCCCTCCACTTT.

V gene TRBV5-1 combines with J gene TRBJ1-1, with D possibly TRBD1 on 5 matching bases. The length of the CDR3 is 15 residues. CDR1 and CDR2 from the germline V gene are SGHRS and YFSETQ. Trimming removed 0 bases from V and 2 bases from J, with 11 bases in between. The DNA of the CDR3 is TGCGCCAGCAGCTTGGCCGAAGGGGTCAACACTGAAGCTTTCTTT. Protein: CASSLAEGVNTEAFF.

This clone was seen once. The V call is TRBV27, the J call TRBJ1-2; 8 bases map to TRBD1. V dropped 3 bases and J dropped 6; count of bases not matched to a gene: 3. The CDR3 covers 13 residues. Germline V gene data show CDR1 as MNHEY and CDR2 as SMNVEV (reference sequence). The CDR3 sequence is CASSFPTGDGYTF. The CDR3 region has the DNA TGTGCCAGCAGTTTCCCGACAGGGGATGGCTACACCTTC.

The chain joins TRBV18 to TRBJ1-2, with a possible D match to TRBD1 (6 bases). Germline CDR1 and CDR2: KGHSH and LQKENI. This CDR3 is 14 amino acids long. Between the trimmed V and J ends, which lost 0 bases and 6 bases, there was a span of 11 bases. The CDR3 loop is CASSPPAQGNGYTF. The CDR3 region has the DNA TGTGCCAGCTCACCACCGGCCCAGGGGAATGGCTACACCTTC. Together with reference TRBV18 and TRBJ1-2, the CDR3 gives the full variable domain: NAGVMQNPRHLVRRRGQEARLRCSPMKGHSHVYWYRQLPEEGLKFMVYLQKENIIDESGMPKERFSAEFPKEGPSILRIQQVVRGDSAAYFCASSPPAQGNGYTFGSGTRLTVV.

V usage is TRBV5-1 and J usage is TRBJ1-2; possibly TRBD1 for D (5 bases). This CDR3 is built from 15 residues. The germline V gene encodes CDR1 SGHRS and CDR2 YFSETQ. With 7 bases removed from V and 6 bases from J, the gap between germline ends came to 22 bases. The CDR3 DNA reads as TGCGCCAGCGGAGGACAAGCGGGTCCGAATGATGGCTACACCTTC. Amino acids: CASGGQAGPNDGYTF.

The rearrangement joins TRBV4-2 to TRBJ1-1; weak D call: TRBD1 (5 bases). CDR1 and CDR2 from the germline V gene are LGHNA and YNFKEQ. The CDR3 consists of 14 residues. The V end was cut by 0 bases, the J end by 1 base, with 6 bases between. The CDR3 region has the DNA TGTGCCAGCAGCCAAGAACAGGAGAACACTGAAGCTTTCTTT. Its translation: CASSQEQENTEAFF.

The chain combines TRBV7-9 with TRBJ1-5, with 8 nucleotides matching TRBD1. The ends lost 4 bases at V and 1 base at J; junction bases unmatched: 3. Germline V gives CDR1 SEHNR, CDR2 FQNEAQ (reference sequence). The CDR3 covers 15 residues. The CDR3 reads CASSSDRVSNQPQHF. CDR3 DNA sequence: TGTGCCAGCAGCTCGGACAGGGTGAGCAATCAGCCCCAGCATTTT. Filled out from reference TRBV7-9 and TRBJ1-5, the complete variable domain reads DTGVSQNPRHKITKRGQNVTFRCDPISEHNRLYWYRQTLGQGPEFLTYFQNEAQLEKSRLLSDRFSAERPKGSFSTLEIQRTEQGDSAMYLCASSSDRVSNQPQHFGDGTRLSIL.

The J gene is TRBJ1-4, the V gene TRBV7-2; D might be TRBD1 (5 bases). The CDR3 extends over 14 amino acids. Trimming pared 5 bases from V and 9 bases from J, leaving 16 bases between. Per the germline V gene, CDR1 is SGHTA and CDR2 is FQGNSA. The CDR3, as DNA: TGTGCCAGCAGCCAACGTCCAGGGAGGCAAAAACTGTTTTTT. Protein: CASSQRPGRQKLFF.

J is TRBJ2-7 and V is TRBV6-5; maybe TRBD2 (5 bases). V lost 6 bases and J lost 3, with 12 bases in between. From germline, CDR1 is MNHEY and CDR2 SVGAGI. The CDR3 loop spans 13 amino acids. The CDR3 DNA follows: TGTGCCAGCAGCCGAGGGTCCAGCTACGAGCAGTACTTC. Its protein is CASSRGSSYEQYF.

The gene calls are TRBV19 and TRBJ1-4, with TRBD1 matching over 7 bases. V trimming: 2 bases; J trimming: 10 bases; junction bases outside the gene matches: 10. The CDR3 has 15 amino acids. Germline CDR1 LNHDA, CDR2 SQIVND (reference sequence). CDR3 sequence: CASSIQGESRGKLFF. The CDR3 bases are TGTGCCAGTAGTATACAGGGGGAATCGAGAGGAAAACTGTTTTTT.

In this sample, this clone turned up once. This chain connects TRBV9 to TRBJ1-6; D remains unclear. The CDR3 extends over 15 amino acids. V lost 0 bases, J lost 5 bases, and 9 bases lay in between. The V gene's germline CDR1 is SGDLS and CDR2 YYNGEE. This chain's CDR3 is CASSVDSLHNSPLHF. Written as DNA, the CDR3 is TGTGCCAGCAGCGTAGACAGCTTACATAATTCACCCCTCCACTTT.

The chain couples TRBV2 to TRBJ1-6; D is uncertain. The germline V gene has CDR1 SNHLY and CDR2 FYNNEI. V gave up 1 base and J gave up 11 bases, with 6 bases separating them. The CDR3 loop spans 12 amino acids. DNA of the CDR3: TGTGCCAGCAGTGAAGTTGCGGCACCCCTCCACTTT. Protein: CASSEVAAPLHF.

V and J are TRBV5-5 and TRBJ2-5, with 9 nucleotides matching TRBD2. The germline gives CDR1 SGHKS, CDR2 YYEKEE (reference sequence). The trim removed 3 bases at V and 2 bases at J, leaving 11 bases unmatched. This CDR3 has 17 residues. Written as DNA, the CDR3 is TGTGCCAGCAGCTCCCCACACGTAGCGGGGGCGCAAGAGACCCAGTACTTC. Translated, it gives CASSSPHVAGAQETQYF.

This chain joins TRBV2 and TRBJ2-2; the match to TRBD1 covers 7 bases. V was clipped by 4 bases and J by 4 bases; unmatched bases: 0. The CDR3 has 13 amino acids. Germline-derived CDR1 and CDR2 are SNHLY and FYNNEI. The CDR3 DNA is TGTGCCAGCAGTGGGGACAGCACCGGGGAGCTGTTTTTT. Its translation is CASSGDSTGELFF. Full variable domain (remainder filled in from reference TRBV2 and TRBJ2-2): EPEVTQTPSHQVTQMGQEVILRCVPISNHLYFYWYRQILGQKVEFLVSFYNNEISEKSEIFDDQFSVERPDGSNFTLKIRSTKLEDSAMYFCASSGDSTGELFFGEGSRLTVL.

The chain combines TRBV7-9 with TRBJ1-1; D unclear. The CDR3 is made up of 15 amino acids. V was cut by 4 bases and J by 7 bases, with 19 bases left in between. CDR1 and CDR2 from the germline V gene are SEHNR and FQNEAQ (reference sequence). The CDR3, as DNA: TGTGCCAGCAGCTCACGGGAAAGGAGCCCAGGTGAAGCTTTCTTT. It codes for CASSSRERSPGEAFF.

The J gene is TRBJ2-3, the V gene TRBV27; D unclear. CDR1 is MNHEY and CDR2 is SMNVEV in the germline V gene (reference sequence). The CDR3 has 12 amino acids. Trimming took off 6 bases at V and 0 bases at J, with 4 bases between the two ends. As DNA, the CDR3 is TGTGCCAGCAGCCGTAGCACAGATACGCAGTATTTT. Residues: CASSRSTDTQYF.

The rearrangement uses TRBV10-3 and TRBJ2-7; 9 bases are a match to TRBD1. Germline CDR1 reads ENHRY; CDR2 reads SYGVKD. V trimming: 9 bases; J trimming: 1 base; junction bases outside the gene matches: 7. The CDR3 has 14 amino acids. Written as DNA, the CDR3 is TGTGCCATTAAACCGGGACAGGGATCCTACGAGCAGTACTTC. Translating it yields CAIKPGQGSYEQYF.